The 8 T cell receptor beta chains below were found in one sample sequenced in a study of shared clonotypes between healthy human individuals. Libraries were prepared by immunoSEQ multiplex PCR; TCRdb keeps only in-frame clonotypes and omits some of them. Among hundreds of thousands of clones listed, more than 85% were seen once. The naive CD8 population came from CD45RO-negative cells selected for CCR7, without terminally differentiated effector memory CD45RA+ cells. The sample taken for sequencing was naive CD8+ T cells sorted from blood. These receptors were obtained from a man aged 25-45 years in good health.

In the case of this clone: One end of the junction does not line up with germline, which may come from a read error. The chain recombines TRBV28 with TRBJ2-2, with D tentatively TRBD1 (5 bases). Germline-derived CDR1 and CDR2 are MDHEN and SYDVKM. There are 15 residues in the CDR3. The CDR3 is CASSSGQVNTGELFF. CDR3 in DNA: TGTGCTAGCAGTTCAGGACAAGTCAACACCGGGGAGCTGTTTTTT.

V is TRBV5-4 and J is TRBJ2-1; 10 bases line up with TRBD2. The V gene's germline CDR1 is SGHNT and CDR2 YYREEE (reference sequence). The length of the CDR3 is 17 residues. The junction had 9 bases not matched to a gene; V was cut back by 1 base and J by 5 bases. The DNA of the CDR3 is TGTGCCAGCAGCTTGTCTTGGGCTAGCGGGAGAGACAATGAGCAGTTCTTC. Translation: CASSLSWASGRDNEQFF.

This chain connects TRBV30 to TRBJ2-7; 8 bases line up with TRBD2. The CDR3 totals 14 residues. The junction had 8 bases not matched to a gene; V was cut back by 3 bases and J by 4 bases. The germline V gene encodes CDR1 GTSNPN and CDR2 SVGIG (reference sequence). The CDR3 nucleotides read TGTGCCTGGAGGCGGGAGGTGGAAGTATACGAGCAGTACTTC. Protein sequence: CAWRREVEVYEQYF.

The CDR3 DNA is TGTGCCAGCAGTTACGGGGCTTTCACCGGGGAGCTGTTTTTT. It codes for CASSYGAFTGELFF. The genes are TRBV6-5 and TRBJ2-2, with a tentative D call TRBD1 (5 bases). Germline CDR1 MNHEY, CDR2 SVGAGI. The CDR3 extends over 14 amino acids. V shed 2 bases and J shed 4 bases, with 8 bases lying between them.

With regard to this clone: This specimen includes other DNA sequences encoding the same CDR3. The rearrangement links TRBV5-4 to TRBJ2-1; 7 bases match TRBD2. Germline assignment: CDR1 SGHNT and CDR2 YYREEE (reference sequence). This CDR3 is built from 14 residues. With V trimmed by 4 bases and J by 0 bases, 1 base remained unmatched. CDR3 protein: CASSLADSYNEQFF. In nucleotides, the CDR3 is TGTGCCAGCAGCCTAGCGGACTCCTACAATGAGCAGTTCTTC. Full variable domain (outside the CDR3, taken from reference TRBV5-4 and TRBJ2-1): ETGVTQSPTHLIKTRGQQVTLRCSSQSGHNTVSWYQQALGQGPQFIFQYYREEENGRGNFPPRFSGLQFPNYSSELNVNALELDDSALYLCASSLADSYNEQFFGPGTRLTVL.

V gene TRBV10-3 combines with J gene TRBJ2-1; D tentatively fits TRBD1 or TRBD2 (6 bases each). The germline gives CDR1 ENHRY, CDR2 SYGVKD. Between the trimmed V and J ends, which lost 3 bases and 4 bases, there was a span of 19 bases. This CDR3 has 17 residues. The CDR3 region is CAISDSKGGFGYNEQFF. For the CDR3, the DNA is TGTGCCATCAGTGATTCAAAGGGGGGTTTCGGATACAATGAGCAGTTCTTC.

The genes are TRBV11-1 and TRBJ2-1; TRBD2 might be the D (6 bases). Trimming shortened V by 2 bases and J by 4 bases, and 9 bases separated the two germline ends. The CDR3 is 14 amino acids. Looked up from germline, CDR1 is SGHAT and CDR2 is FQDESV (reference sequence). The DNA of the CDR3 is TGTGCCAGCAGCTTAAGCGGAGGGTACAATGAGCAGTTCTTC. Its translation: CASSLSGGYNEQFF.

V is TRBV5-5 and J is TRBJ1-1, with D unresolved. The germline V and J ends were trimmed by 9 bases and 4 bases, with 10 bases remaining between them. The CDR3 contains 11 residues. The germline V gene encodes CDR1 SGHKS and CDR2 YYEKEE (reference sequence). The CDR3 is CATLEGTEAFF. In DNA, the CDR3 is TGTGCCACCCTCGAGGGCACTGAAGCTTTCTTT.